The 14 T cell receptor beta chains presented below share a single source sample, sequenced in a study of OX40 agonist ivuxolimab in advanced cancers. Sequenced by immunoSEQ multiplex PCR; TCRdb stores in-frame clones only, minus some. The sample consists of 65,000 to 80,000 clones, over 75% of them appearing once. The input for sequencing was CD4+ or CD8+ T cells sorted from blood, taken in a trial of the OX40 agonist ivuxolimab. All receptors come from an adult with an advanced solid tumor such as melanoma, head and neck, liver or kidney cancer.

V and J are TRBV7-9 and TRBJ2-7; possibly TRBD2 for D (6 bases). Trimming stripped 8 bases from V and 5 bases from J, with 22 bases between. Germline V gene lookup returns CDR1 SEHNR and CDR2 FQNEAQ (reference sequence). CDR3 length equals 15 residues. This chain's CDR3 is CASGRREDRRDEQYF. The CDR3 coding sequence is TGTGCCAGCGGAAGACGTGAGGACCGGAGGGACGAGCAGTACTTC.

This chain links TRBV18 with TRBJ2-1; 10 bases align to TRBD2. The V gene end was trimmed by 6 bases and the J gene end by 4 bases; junction bases not matched to a gene: 9. Germline CDR1 KGHSH, CDR2 LQKENI. This CDR3 has 16 residues. The CDR3 DNA reads TGTGCCAGCTCCCCGGCGTGGACTAGCGGTTACAATGAGCAGTTCTTC. It codes for CASSPAWTSGYNEQFF.

V gene TRBV28 combines with J gene TRBJ2-7; maybe TRBD2 (5 bases). The CDR3 is 15 amino acids. The germline gives CDR1 MDHEN, CDR2 SYDVKM. Trimming stripped 3 bases from V and 6 bases from J, with 18 bases between. The CDR3 DNA follows: TGTGCCAGCAGTTTCCAAAGCGGATCTTCCCTCGAGCAGTACTTC. This sequence encodes CASSFQSGSSLEQYF.

The chain recombines TRBV10-3 with TRBJ2-1; D gene uncertain. This CDR3 has 15 amino acids. Between the trimmed V and J ends, which lost 4 bases and 6 bases, there was a span of 16 bases. Germline V gene sequence: CDR1 ENHRY, CDR2 SYGVKD. DNA for the CDR3: TGTGCCATCAGTGCTCGGACCTTGCCTGGCAATGAGCAGTTCTTC. This translates into CAISARTLPGNEQFF.

The chain links TRBV11-2 to TRBJ2-4, with D possibly matching TRBD1 (6 bases). The germline V gene has CDR1 SGHAT and CDR2 FQNNGV. V lost 1 base, J lost 7 bases, and 11 bases lay in between. The CDR3 extends over 14 amino acids. The CDR3 DNA reads TGTGCCAGCAGCTTAGGGGGGCTTGCGAACATTCAGTACTTC. Amino acids: CASSLGGLANIQYF.

This sequence joins TRBV7-8 and TRBJ1-4; D not resolved. Per the germline V gene, CDR1 is SGHVS and CDR2 is FQNEAQ. V shed 7 bases and J shed 0 bases, with 9 bases lying between them. The CDR3 has 14 residues. CDR3 sequence: CASNSPSTNEKLFF. The CDR3 bases are TGTGCCAGCAACAGCCCTTCAACTAATGAAAAACTGTTTTTT.

Turning to this clone: At one boundary the junction diverges from the germline segment, which might be a read error. The chain joins TRBV7-9 to TRBJ2-7, with 11 bases that match TRBD2. The germline V gene encodes CDR1 SEHNR and CDR2 FQNEAQ (reference sequence). There are 13 residues in the CDR3. The CDR3 nucleotides read TGTGCCAGCAGCCTAGCGGGAGGCTACGAGCAGTACTTC. Translating gives CASSLAGGYEQYF. Looking up the rest from reference TRBV7-9 and TRBJ2-7 gives the full variable domain: DTGVSQNPRHKITKRGQNVTFRCDPISEHNRLYWYRQTLGQGPEFLTYFQNEAQLEKSRLLSDRFSAERPKGSFSTLEIQRTEQGDSAMYLCASSLAGGYEQYFGPGTRLTVT.

This clone was recorded only once. CDR3 loop: CASSRTSGHNEQFF. The CDR3 DNA follows: TGTGCCAGCAGCCGGACTAGCGGGCACAATGAGCAGTTCTTC. The J gene is TRBJ2-1, the V gene TRBV7-2, with 11 bases matching TRBD2. Germline CDR1 reads SGHTA; CDR2 reads FQGNSA. Trimming took 5 bases from V and 5 from J; bases not matched to a gene: 2. The CDR3 extends over 14 amino acids.

This rearrangement joins TRBV18 to TRBJ1-4, with 8 bases that match TRBD1. CDR3 length equals 14 residues. The germline gives CDR1 KGHSH, CDR2 LQKENI. V lost 6 bases to trimming and J lost 3 bases; unmatched junction nucleotides: 3. CDR3 in amino acids: CASSPTGANEKLFF. The CDR3 DNA is TGTGCCAGCTCGCCGACAGGGGCTAATGAAAAACTGTTTTTT. The full variable domain, with the rest looked up from reference TRBV18 and TRBJ1-4, is NAGVMQNPRHLVRRRGQEARLRCSPMKGHSHVYWYRQLPEEGLKFMVYLQKENIIDESGMPKERFSAEFPKEGPSILRIQQVVRGDSAAYFCASSPTGANEKLFFGSGTQLSVL.

The V call is TRBV10-3, the J call TRBJ2-3; D not resolved. Germline assignment: CDR1 ENHRY and CDR2 SYGVKD. V lost 3 bases to trimming and J lost 3 bases, with 7 bases between them. This CDR3 is built from 13 residues. As DNA, the CDR3 is TGTGCCATCAGTGACCAAAATACAGATACGCAGTATTTT. It translates to CAISDQNTDTQYF.

V and J are TRBV6-1 and TRBJ2-7; possible D gene TRBD2, 7 bases. V shed 4 bases and J shed 6 bases, with 16 bases lying between them. The germline CDR1 and CDR2 sequences are MNHNS and SASEGT. The CDR3 runs 14 residues. CDR3 nucleotides: TGTGCCAGCAGTGCCGGGGGGCCGGCCGGCGAGCAGTACTTC. This sequence encodes CASSAGGPAGEQYF.

This clone was observed a few times. The V and J genes are TRBV6-5 and TRBJ2-2, with D perhaps matching TRBD1 or TRBD2 (6 bases each). This CDR3 region has 15 residues. Trimming left V 7 bases short and J 1 base short, with 13 bases between. The germline V gene has CDR1 MNHEY and CDR2 SVGAGI. CDR3 in amino acids: CASKRGALNTGELFF. The CDR3, as DNA: TGTGCCAGCAAAAGGGGGGCCCTGAACACCGGGGAGCTGTTTTTT.

The gene calls are TRBV20-1 and TRBJ2-5, with no clear D. The CDR3 runs to 10 residues. V was clipped by 4 bases and J by 2 bases, with 2 bases between them. Germline V gene lookup returns CDR1 DFQATT and CDR2 SNEGSKA (reference sequence). In DNA form, the CDR3 reads TGCAGTGCTAAGCAAGAGACCCAGTACTTC. Translated, it gives CSAKQETQYF.

The rearrangement links TRBV5-4 to TRBJ1-1; TRBD1 aligns across 8 bases. The CDR3 sequence is 14 residues long. Trimming cost V 4 bases and J 5 bases; bases outside gene matches: 7. Germline CDR1 SGHNT, CDR2 YYREEE (reference sequence). CDR3 DNA: TGTGCCAGCAGCCTATGGACAGGGCGGACTGAAGCTTTCTTT. As protein: CASSLWTGRTEAFF.